This T cell receptor beta chain appears in the sequencing data of a study of memory CD8 T cells in hepatitis C reinfection. About the study: Pre-reinfection samples were taken 55 to 20 weeks before detection.

This clone was seen a single time. This sample's time point: pre-reinfection, 55 to 20 weeks before reinfection detection. TCR sequencing was done directly ex vivo on sorted cells, without expansion in vitro. Donors came from people who inject drugs enrolled in HEPCO, Canada. Control naive CD8 T cells came from two donors at all three reinfection time points. Here immunoSEQ multiplex PCR was the method, and the copy in TCRdb shows in-frame clones only, minus some. The profile shows around 6,000 clones, more than 80% of them singletons. J lost 2 bases, V lost 5 bases, and 8 bases had no gene match. Germline CDR1 and CDR2: MNHNS and SASEGT. The CDR3 covers 15 residues.

This chain links TRBV6-1 with TRBJ2-7; TRBD2 aligns across 8 bases. The TCR comes from a man between 50 and 59 years old with hepatitis C virus infection. Sequenced material: naive CD8+ T cells sorted from blood. The CDR3 reads CASSWVAGTAYEQYF. CDR3 DNA: TGTGCCAGCAGTTGGGTAGCGGGAACAGCCTACGAGCAGTACTTC.